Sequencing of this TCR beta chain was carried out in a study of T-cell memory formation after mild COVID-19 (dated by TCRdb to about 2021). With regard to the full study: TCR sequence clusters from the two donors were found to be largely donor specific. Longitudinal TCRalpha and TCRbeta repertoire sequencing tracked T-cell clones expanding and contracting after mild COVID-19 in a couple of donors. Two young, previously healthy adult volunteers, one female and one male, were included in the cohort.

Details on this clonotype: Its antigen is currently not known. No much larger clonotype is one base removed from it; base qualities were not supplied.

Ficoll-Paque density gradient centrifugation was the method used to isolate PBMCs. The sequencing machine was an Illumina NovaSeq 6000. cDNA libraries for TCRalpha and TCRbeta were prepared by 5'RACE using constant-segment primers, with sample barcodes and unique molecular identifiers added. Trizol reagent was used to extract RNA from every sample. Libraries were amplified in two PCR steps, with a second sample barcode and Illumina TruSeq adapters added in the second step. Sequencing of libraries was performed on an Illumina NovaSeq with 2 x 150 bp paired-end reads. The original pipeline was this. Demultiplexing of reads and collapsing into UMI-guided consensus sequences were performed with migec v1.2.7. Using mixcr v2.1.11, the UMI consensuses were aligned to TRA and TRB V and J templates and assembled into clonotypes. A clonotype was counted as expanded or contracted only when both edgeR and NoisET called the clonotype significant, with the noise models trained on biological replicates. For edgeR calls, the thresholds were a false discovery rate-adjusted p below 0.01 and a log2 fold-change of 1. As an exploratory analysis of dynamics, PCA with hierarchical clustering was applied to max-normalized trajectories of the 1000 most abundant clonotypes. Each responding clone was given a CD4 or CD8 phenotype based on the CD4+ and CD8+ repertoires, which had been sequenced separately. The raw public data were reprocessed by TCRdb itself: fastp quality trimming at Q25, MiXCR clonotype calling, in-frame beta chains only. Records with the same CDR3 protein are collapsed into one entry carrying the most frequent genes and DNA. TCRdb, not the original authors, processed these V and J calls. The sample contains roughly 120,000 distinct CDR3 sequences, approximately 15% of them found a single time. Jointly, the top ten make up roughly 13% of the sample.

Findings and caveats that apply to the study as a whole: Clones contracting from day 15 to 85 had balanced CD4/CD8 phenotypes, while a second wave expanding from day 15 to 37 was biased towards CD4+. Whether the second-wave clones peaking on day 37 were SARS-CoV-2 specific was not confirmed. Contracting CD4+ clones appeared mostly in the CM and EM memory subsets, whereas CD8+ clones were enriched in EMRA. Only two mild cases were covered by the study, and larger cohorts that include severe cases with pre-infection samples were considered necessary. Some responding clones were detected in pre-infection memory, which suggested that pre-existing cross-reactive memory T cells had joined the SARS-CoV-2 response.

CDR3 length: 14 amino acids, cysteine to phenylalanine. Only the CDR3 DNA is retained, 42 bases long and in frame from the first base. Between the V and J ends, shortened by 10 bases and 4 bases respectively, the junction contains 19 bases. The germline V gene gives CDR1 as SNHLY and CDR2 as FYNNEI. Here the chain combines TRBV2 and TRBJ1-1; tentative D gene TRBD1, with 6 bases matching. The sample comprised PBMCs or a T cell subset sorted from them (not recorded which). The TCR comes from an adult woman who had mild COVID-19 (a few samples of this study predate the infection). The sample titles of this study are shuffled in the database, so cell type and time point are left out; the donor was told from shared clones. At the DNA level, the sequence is TGTGCCACCAATCTTGCAGGGGAGGGCACTGAAGCTTTCTTT. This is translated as CATNLAGEGTEAFF.